This TCR beta chain was captured in a study of T-cell reconstitution after alpha-beta-depleted transplantation in children. Unique molecular identifiers were incorporated into the prepared TCRbeta library. MiXCR was run by TCRdb on the PCR reads, yielding one entry per CDR3 protein. The table has approximately 500,000 distinct CDR3 sequences, roughly a quarter seen once. Study-level results: Newly generated T cells supplied most T-cell counts and diversity one year post-transplant. Day-60 TCRbeta diversity that was high in some patients was derived from surviving recipient T cells and thymic progenitors.

This clonotype was counted only a few times. No antigen is known for it. CDR3 length: 13 amino acids. V was clipped by 3 bases and J by 7 bases; unmatched bases: 6. Germline assignment: CDR1 DFQATT and CDR2 SNEGSKA (reference sequence). The rearrangement joins TRBV20-1 to TRBJ2-1, with 7 bases fitting TRBD2. Sequencing was performed on PBMCs, taken before TCRalphabeta/CD19-depleted stem cell transplant. The TCR comes from a boy younger than two with Wiskott-Aldrich syndrome, due to receive a stem cell transplant. The CDR3 protein is CSARHRTSNEQFF. The CDR3 bases are TGCAGTGCTAGGCACAGGACTAGTAATGAGCAGTTCTTC.